These T cell receptor beta chains were read from a single sample in a study of technical replicates of blood from a handful of donors. Profiling relied on immunoSEQ multiplex PCR, and the TCRdb table lists in-frame clones only, not all of them. Of around 81,000 clones in the sample, 80% to 90% are singletons; the top ten hold around 3.9%. Sequencing was carried out using PBMCs. The receptors here all came from a human donor in good health. Some clones in this sample may be carry-over from other donors' samples. The CDR3 runs from the conserved cysteine through the conserved F or W. D genes are given only for firm matches. Not every row has a clone size; where given, it reads once, few, many or a size class.

d_gene	j_gene	v_gene	abundance	CDR3nt	CDR3aa
.	TRBJ1-1	TRBV29-1	once	TGCAGCGTCACAGGACAGTTGAACACTGAAGCTTTCTTT	CSVTGQLNTEAFF
TRBD2	TRBJ2-3	TRBV30	.	TGTGCCTGGTGGACTAGCGGGAGTAGAGATACGCAGTATTTT	CAWWTSGSRDTQYF
TRBD1	TRBJ2-1	TRBV6-4	.	TGTGCCAGCAGTATCGGGACAGAGGACAATGAGCAGTTCTTC	CASSIGTEDNEQFF
TRBD2	TRBJ2-4	TRBV5-4	.	TGTGCCAGCAGCTTGAATTCCGGACTAGCGGGAGCCCCAAACATTCAGTACTTC	CASSLNSGLAGAPNIQYF
.	TRBJ2-7	TRBV28	.	TGTGCCAGCAGCCTCAGTCTCGAGCAGTACTTC	CASSLSLEQYF
.	TRBJ2-1	TRBV4-2	.	TGTGCCAGCAGCCAAGGAGCCGGGAGAAAGTACAATGAGCAGTTCTTC	CASSQGAGRKYNEQFF
TRBD2	TRBJ2-5	TRBV25-1	.	TGTGCCAGCAGTGAGGGTAGCGGGAGAGAGTCAGAGACCCAGTACTTC	CASSEGSGRESETQYF
TRBD2	TRBJ2-7	TRBV7-2	.	TGTGCCAGCAGCTCCGACTGGACTAGCGGGAGTTACGAGCAGTACTTC	CASSSDWTSGSYEQYF
TRBD2	TRBJ2-1	TRBV6-5	few	TGTGCCAGCAGTTCGTCTAGCGGAACCCACAATGAGCAGTTCTTC	CASSSSSGTHNEQFF
TRBD1	TRBJ2-7	TRBV27	.	TGTGCCAGCAGTTCAACCGGGACAGGGGAACACGAGCAGTACTTC	CASSSTGTGEHEQYF
.	TRBJ2-3	TRBV6-8	.	TGTGCCAGCAGCCGTCGTAGAGATACGCAGTATTTT	CASSRRRDTQYF
.	TRBJ1-6	TRBV30	.	TGTGCCTGGAGTGCACAGGGAAAGGGCTCACCCCTCCACTTT	CAWSAQGKGSPLHF
TRBD1	TRBJ2-7	TRBV4-3	.	TGCGCCAGCAGCCAGCAGACAGGGACGCGTGAGCAGTACTTC	CASSQQTGTREQYF
TRBD1	TRBJ1-6	TRBV7-6	.	TGTGCCAGCAGCAAGGACAGGGGTTATTCACCCCTCCACTTT	CASSKDRGYSPLHF
.	TRBJ2-5	TRBV30	.	TGTGCCTGGAGTGTAAGAGCGGGCCAAGAGACCCAGTACTTC	CAWSVRAGQETQYF
.	TRBJ1-1	TRBV29-1	once	TGCAGCGTTGGAGGTGGGAACACTGAAGCTTTCTTT	CSVGGGNTEAFF
.	TRBJ1-5	TRBV30	.	TGTGCCTGGAGTGAAATGGGCACGCAGCCCCAGCATTTT	CAWSEMGTQPQHF
TRBD1	TRBJ1-1	TRBV18	few	TGTGCCAGCTCACCGGACAGGGGAGCGACTGAAGCTTTCTTT	CASSPDRGATEAFF
.	TRBJ2-6	TRBV29-1	.	TGCGGGGCCGGGGGTTACTCTGGGGCCAACGTCCTGACTTTC	CGAGGYSGANVLTF
.	TRBJ2-7	TRBV6-6	.	TGTGCCAGCAGTTACTCGACATCAGGTTCCCCCTACGAGCAGTACTTC	CASSYSTSGSPYEQYF
TRBD1	TRBJ1-5	TRBV29-1	.	TGCAGCGTTGTCGAGAATGGACAGGGGCGAGGCAATCAGCCCCAGCATTTT	CSVVENGQGRGNQPQHF
.	TRBJ1-2	TRBV5-1	.	TGCGCCAGCAGCTTTCCAGGAAAGGATGGCTACACCTTC	CASSFPGKDGYTF
.	TRBJ2-7	TRBV29-1	.	TGCAGCGTTGAGTCAGCGGCGGGTGAGCAGTACTTC	CSVESAAGEQYF
TRBD1	TRBJ2-7	TRBV2	.	TGTGCCAGCAGGCCCGGGACAGGGGGCGGCTACGAGCAGTACTTC	CASRPGTGGGYEQYF
.	TRBJ2-1	TRBV7-9	.	TGTGCCAGCAGCCCGCAGCAGGCCCAGTTCTTC	CASSPQQAQFF
TRBD1	TRBJ1-1	TRBV18	.	TGTGCCAGCTCGCGGGACAGGGGGAATGCTGAAGCTTTCTTT	CASSRDRGNAEAFF
.	TRBJ1-3	TRBV7-8	.	TGTGCCAGCAGCTTACACCTGAGTGACACCATATATTTT	CASSLHLSDTIYF
.	TRBJ1-2	TRBV7-8	.	TGTGCCAGCAGTAGCGACGGACGTGGAGGCTACACCTTC	CASSSDGRGGYTF
TRBD1	TRBJ1-1	TRBV5-1	.	TGCGCCAGCAGCCCTACCGGGACAGGGGTAATAGGGACTGAAGCTTTCTTT	CASSPTGTGVIGTEAFF
TRBD1	TRBJ1-2	TRBV20-1	.	TGCAGTGCTACAGGGGGCTATGGCTACACCTTC	CSATGGYGYTF
TRBD1	TRBJ1-4	TRBV5-1	.	TGCGCCAGCAGCCTTAAGACAGGGGACAATGAAAAACTGTTTTTT	CASSLKTGDNEKLFF
.	TRBJ2-2	TRBV4-1	.	TGCGCCAGCAGCTCCCAGGGTGCCGGGGAGCTGTTTTTT	CASSSQGAGELFF
.	TRBJ1-1	TRBV5-4	.	TGTGCCAGCAGCTTGGCGGGGGTTCAAGCTTTCTTT	CASSLAGVQAFF
TRBD2	TRBJ2-5	TRBV5-6	.	TGTGCCAGCAGCTTGCTTGCTAGCGGGGAAGAGACCCAGTACTTC	CASSLLASGEETQYF
.	TRBJ2-7	TRBV6-1	once	TGTGCCAGCAGGTTCGACAGAGCCTACGAGCAGTACTTC	CASRFDRAYEQYF
TRBD1	TRBJ1-5	TRBV28	.	TGTGCCAGCAGCCTAATGACAGGGGAGAGCAATCAGCCCCAGCATTTT	CASSLMTGESNQPQHF
TRBD1	TRBJ1-2	TRBV30	.	TGTGCCTGGGTTCAGGGGGCGAGAGTTGGCTACACCTTC	CAWVQGARVGYTF
TRBD1	TRBJ2-2	TRBV7-9	.	TGTGCCAGCAGCTTAACAGGGGCGGTCGGGGAGCTGTTTTTT	CASSLTGAVGELFF
.	TRBJ1-5	TRBV7-9	.	TGTGCCAGCAGCTTCGACCCCGAGACACCCCAGCATTTT	CASSFDPETPQHF
.	TRBJ1-2	TRBV30	.	TGTGCCTGGAGTGTACTAAGGACAAACTATGGCTACACCTTC	CAWSVLRTNYGYTF
TRBD2	TRBJ2-3	TRBV9	once	TGTGCCAGCAGCCTAGGGACTAGCGGGAGGAATACGCAGTATTTT	CASSLGTSGRNTQYF
.	TRBJ2-7	TRBV29-1	.	TGCAGCGTTGAGGCTAGCTTAGGCGAGCAGTACTTC	CSVEASLGEQYF
TRBD1	TRBJ2-2	TRBV7-2	.	TGTGCCAGCAGCTTCCCTGGGACAGGTTATAACACCGGGGAGCTGTTTTTT	CASSFPGTGYNTGELFF
.	TRBJ2-1	TRBV30	.	TGTGCCTGGGCAACCTTTAGCGTCTCCTACAATGAGCAGTTCTTC	CAWATFSVSYNEQFF
.	TRBJ2-1	TRBV29-1	.	TGCAGCGTTATCCCACGGACAGTCTACAATGAGCAGTTCTTC	CSVIPRTVYNEQFF
TRBD1	TRBJ2-7	TRBV27	.	TGTGCCAGCAGTTTCCTAGAGGGGGCAGGCTACGAGCAGTACTTC	CASSFLEGAGYEQYF
TRBD1	TRBJ1-2	TRBV18	.	TGTGCCAGCTCACCAGGCGACAGGGGCTATGGCTACACCTTC	CASSPGDRGYGYTF
TRBD1	TRBJ2-7	TRBV5-6	.	TGTGCCAGCAGCCTTGAACAGGGGGCTTACGAGCAGTACTTC	CASSLEQGAYEQYF
.	TRBJ2-2	TRBV7-2	.	TGTGCCAGCAGCTTATTAGCGCCCGGGGGCACCGGGGAGCTGTTTTTT	CASSLLAPGGTGELFF
TRBD1	TRBJ1-2	TRBV2	.	TGTGCCAGCAGCGCGCAGGGGGGCAACTATGGCTACACCTTC	CASSAQGGNYGYTF
.	TRBJ2-3	TRBV9	once	TGTGCCAGCAGCGTATTATCTCATGTTTGGGGGCCGGGTGAGACAGATACGCAGTATTTT	CASSVLSHVWGPGETDTQYF
.	TRBJ1-1	TRBV6-5	.	TGTGCCAGCATCTCCCCACAGGGCACTGAAGCTTTCTTT	CASISPQGTEAFF
.	TRBJ2-2	TRBV7-2	.	TGTGCCAGCAGCTTAGCGCCGGCAGGGGGGACGGCCGGGGAGCTGTTTTTT	CASSLAPAGGTAGELFF
.	TRBJ1-2	TRBV19	few	TGTGCCAGTAGTATGGGTATTGGGGGCTCCACTAACTATGGCTACACCTTC	CASSMGIGGSTNYGYTF
TRBD1	TRBJ1-4	TRBV7-6	.	TGTGCCAGCAGCGGGGGACAGCTGAATGAAAAACTGTTTTTT	CASSGGQLNEKLFF
TRBD1	TRBJ1-2	TRBV9	.	TGTGCCAGCAGCGAGGGACAGGGTAACTATGGCTACACCTTC	CASSEGQGNYGYTF
TRBD1	TRBJ2-3	TRBV29-1	.	TGCAGCGTTGTGGACCTCGGGGACAGTACAGATACGCAGTATTTT	CSVVDLGDSTDTQYF
.	TRBJ2-3	TRBV21-1	.	TGTGCCAGCAGCAAAGTTATACTAGCGCGACTCACAGATACGCAGTATTTT	CASSKVILARLTDTQYF
TRBD1	TRBJ1-5	TRBV9	.	TGTGCCAGCAGCGTAGGTACAGGGGCATGGGAACCCCAGCATTTT	CASSVGTGAWEPQHF
TRBD2	TRBJ2-2	TRBV7-2	.	TGTGCCAGCGGCGGGGGGATGGGCACCGGGGAGCTGTTTTTT	CASGGGMGTGELFF